The 14 T cell receptor beta chains in this list originate from one sample, sequenced in a study of cytomegalovirus exposure and HLA in healthy donors. The PCR contained 60 Vbeta and 13 Jbeta primers. Libraries were prepared by immunoSEQ multiplex PCR; TCRdb keeps only in-frame clonotypes and omits some of them. The data contain 95,000 to 100,000 clones, about 85% of them singletons. Sequencing was done on a sample of PBMCs. The receptors were sampled from a female donor in good health and CMV-seropositive.

This chain links TRBV7-8 with TRBJ1-5; 8 bases agree with TRBD1. Germline loops: CDR1 SGHVS, CDR2 FQNEAQ. The CDR3 totals 16 residues. J lost 0 bases, V lost 4 bases, and 5 bases had no gene match. Here the CDR3 reads CASSSTGVYSNQPQHF. The CDR3 coding sequence is TGTGCCAGCAGCTCGACAGGGGTTTATAGCAATCAGCCCCAGCATTTT.

A single count supports this clone. The chain recombines TRBV5-1 with TRBJ1-1; possibly TRBD1 for D (5 bases). This CDR3 is built from 16 residues. V lost 4 bases to trimming and J lost 0 bases, with 16 bases between them. CDR1 is SGHRS and CDR2 is YFSETQ in the germline V gene. The CDR3 DNA reads as TGCGCCAGCAGCCTTGGAGGGGTACGGATGAACACTGAAGCTTTCTTT. It is translated as CASSLGGVRMNTEAFF. Together with reference TRBV5-1 and TRBJ1-1, the CDR3 gives the full variable domain: KAGVTQTPRYLIKTRGQQVTLSCSPISGHRSVSWYQQTPGQGLQFLFEYFSETQRNKGNFPGRFSGRQFSNSRSEMNVSTLELGDSALYLCASSLGGVRMNTEAFFGQGTRLTVV.

The chain combines TRBV2 with TRBJ2-6, with unresolved D. Germline CDR1 reads SNHLY; CDR2 reads FYNNEI. V gave up 5 bases and J gave up 2 bases, with 7 bases separating them. The CDR3 spans 14 residues. The CDR3 loop reads CASSLVAGANVLTF. In DNA, the CDR3 is TGTGCCAGCAGTTTAGTAGCTGGGGCCAACGTCCTGACTTTC. Using reference TRBV2 and TRBJ2-6 for the parts outside the CDR3, the full variable domain is EPEVTQTPSHQVTQMGQEVILRCVPISNHLYFYWYRQILGQKVEFLVSFYNNEISEKSEIFDDQFSVERPDGSNFTLKIRSTKLEDSAMYFCASSLVAGANVLTFGAGSRLTVL.

The gene calls are TRBV7-2 and TRBJ2-7, with TRBD2 matching 16 bases. CDR3 length: 16 amino acids. Germline V CDR1 and CDR2: SGHTA, FQGNSA. Trimming at V came to 3 bases and at J to 2 bases, leaving 1 base not matched to a gene. CDR3 residues: CASSLGLAGGPYEQYF. CDR3 nucleotide sequence: TGTGCCAGCAGCTTGGGACTAGCGGGGGGGCCCTACGAGCAGTACTTC.

Only one count was recorded for this clone. The rearrangement links TRBV7-9 to TRBJ2-2; weak D call: TRBD2 (5 bases). CDR1 is SEHNR, CDR2 FQNEAQ, per germline (reference sequence). The CDR3 sequence is 15 residues long. Trimming removed 3 bases at V and 1 base at J, with 9 bases between. The CDR3 DNA sequence: TGTGCCAGCAGCTTCCCCGGGGAGAACACCGGGGAGCTGTTTTTT. Translation: CASSFPGENTGELFF.

The chain recombines TRBV28 with TRBJ2-1, with TRBD2 as a possible D gene (6 bases). Germline loops: CDR1 MDHEN, CDR2 SYDVKM. CDR3 length: 15 residues. Trimming shortened V by 5 bases and J by 2 bases, and 13 bases separated the two germline ends. As DNA, the CDR3 is TGTGCCAGCAGTCTCAGCGGGCTTCCCTACAATGAGCAGTTCTTC. Translating gives CASSLSGLPYNEQFF.

The J gene is TRBJ2-4, the V gene TRBV2; weak D call: TRBD2 (5 bases). This CDR3 is built from 14 residues. CDR1 SNHLY and CDR2 FYNNEI come from the germline V gene. V gave up 6 bases and J gave up 0 bases, with 9 bases separating them. The CDR3 DNA reads as TGTGCCAGCAGAGCAGGACTAGCCAAAAACATTCAGTACTTC. Encoded protein: CASRAGLAKNIQYF.

The chain carries TRBV15 and TRBJ2-1, with 10 bases fitting TRBD1. After removal of 5 bases from V and 6 bases from J, the junction contained 10 bases not matched to a gene. This CDR3 has 16 amino acids. Germline V CDR1 and CDR2: LNHNV, YYDKDF (reference sequence). CDR3 protein: CATSRARDRGINEQFF. The CDR3, as DNA: TGTGCCACCAGCCGGGCCCGGGACAGGGGCATCAATGAGCAGTTCTTC.

V and J are TRBV27 and TRBJ1-4; a possible D gene is TRBD1 (6 bases). This CDR3 has 14 residues. Trimming stripped 10 bases from V and 7 bases from J, with 19 bases between. CDR1 and CDR2 (germline): MNHEY, SMNVEV (reference sequence). CDR3: CATKTQGRAEKLFF. The CDR3 DNA sequence: TGTGCCACCAAAACCCAGGGGAGGGCTGAAAAACTGTTTTTT.

The chain links TRBV18 to TRBJ2-7; 11 bases align to TRBD2. From germline, CDR1 is KGHSH and CDR2 LQKENI. CDR3 length: 14 amino acids. V trimming: 2 bases; J trimming: 4 bases; junction bases outside the gene matches: 1. The CDR3 DNA sequence: TGTGCCAGCTCACCAACTAGCGGGAGTTACGAGCAGTACTTC. The encoded protein is CASSPTSGSYEQYF.

This clone came up a few times. The CDR3 reads CASRSSGPYEQYF. For the CDR3, the DNA is TGTGCCAGCAGGAGTTCAGGGCCCTACGAGCAGTACTTC. The chain employs TRBV6-1 and TRBJ2-7, with D possibly matching TRBD1 (5 bases). The V gene's germline CDR1 is MNHNS and CDR2 SASEGT. The length of the CDR3 is 13 residues. The V gene lost 6 bases and the J gene lost 2 bases, with 11 bases spanning the gap.

This clone was detected a few times. The rearrangement links TRBV5-6 to TRBJ2-5; TRBD2 aligns across 9 bases. Germline lookup yields CDR1 SGHDT and CDR2 YYEEEE. V shed 0 bases, J shed 8 bases, and the junction held 11 bases outside the gene matches. This CDR3 has 16 amino acids. CDR3: CASSLVVTSGLRTQYF. CDR3 nucleotides: TGTGCCAGCAGCTTGGTGGTGACTAGCGGCCTCAGAACCCAGTACTTC. The full variable domain, in which reference TRBV5-6 and TRBJ2-5 provide the parts outside the CDR3, is DAGVTQSPTHLIKTRGQQVTLRCSPKSGHDTVSWYQQALGQGPQFIFQYYEEEERQRGNFPDRFSGHQFPNYSSELNVNALLLGDSALYLCASSLVVTSGLRTQYFGPGTRLLVL.

This chain joins TRBV4-2 and TRBJ2-1, with TRBD1 as a possible D gene (6 bases). The CDR3 runs 17 residues. Trimming removed 0 bases at V and 6 bases at J, with 18 bases between. The V gene's germline CDR1 is LGHNA and CDR2 YNFKEQ. CDR3 region: CASSQDPHGTTPNEQFF. DNA of the CDR3: TGTGCCAGCAGCCAAGATCCACACGGGACAACCCCCAATGAGCAGTTCTTC.

The CDR3 DNA reads as TGCGCCAGCAGCTTGAGGACCGGGCTAGCGGCTTACAATGAGCAGTTCTTC. Its protein is CASSLRTGLAAYNEQFF. This chain connects TRBV5-1 to TRBJ2-1, with 7 nucleotides matching TRBD2. Losses at the gene ends were 1 base for V and 4 bases for J; bases not matched to a gene: 11. This CDR3 is 17 amino acids long. Germline V gene lookup returns CDR1 SGHRS and CDR2 YFSETQ. Supplemented by reference TRBV5-1 and TRBJ2-1, the full variable domain reads KAGVTQTPRYLIKTRGQQVTLSCSPISGHRSVSWYQQTPGQGLQFLFEYFSETQRNKGNFPGRFSGRQFSNSRSEMNVSTLELGDSALYLCASSLRTGLAAYNEQFFGPGTRLTVL.